This TCR beta chain was captured by sequencing in a study of regulatory T cells in long-lasting Graves disease. This clonotype was found many times. The TCR beta library used iRepertoire HTBI primers with Arm-PCR amplification of CDR3. One entry per CDR3 protein, called by TCRdb with MiXCR from the multiplex PCR reads. The sample includes over 500,000 distinct CDR3 sequences, roughly 16% seen only once; the top ten take 15% to 20%. As for time point: newly diagnosed GD, antithyroid drugs for less than 3 months. The TCR library used RNA extracted from PBMCs. It was by American Thyroid Association guidelines that Graves' disease was diagnosed. J lost 0 bases, V lost 8 bases, and 10 bases had no gene match. The CDR3 is made up of 16 amino acids. The same data also contributed to another study, on T cells in Graves' hyperthyroidism and ophthalmopathy.

The gene calls are TRBV12-3 or TRBV12-4 and TRBJ1-3; the match to TRBD1 covers 7 bases. This TCR was sampled from a young woman with Graves disease. Sequencing used peripheral blood mononuclear cells (PBMCs), obtained at new diagnosis, from a patient treated with antithyroid drugs. The CDR3 is CASDPKTGISGNTIYF. The CDR3 DNA sequence: TGTGCCAGCGACCCAAAGACAGGGATCTCTGGAAACACCATATATTTT.